This T cell receptor beta chain appears in the sequencing data of a study of shared clonotypes between healthy human individuals. This clone was observed a single time. Its specificity is unknown. The CDR3 spans 16 residues. With 2 bases removed from V and 4 bases from J, the gap between germline ends came to 17 bases. CDR1 and CDR2 from the germline V gene are LNHDA and SQIVND (reference sequence). The assay was carried out at the deep level. Libraries were prepared by immunoSEQ multiplex PCR; TCRdb keeps only in-frame clonotypes and omits some of them. This sample has about 2.3 million clones, with 92% found just once. Study outcomes and limitations: The study sampled only blood, and tissue repertoires likely differ. Larger richness was generally estimated for naive than memory subsets. It was the few donors that limited the genetic and exposure-history diversity represented.

This receptor was obtained from a man between 18 and 35 years old in good health. Some clones in this sample may be carry-over from other donors' samples. Sequencing was performed on naive CD4+ T cells from PBMCs. The sample's subset: CD45RA+ positively selected. The gene calls are TRBV19 and TRBJ1-2; D unresolved. The CDR3 coding sequence is TGTGCCAGTAGTATACGGTCTGGAGGGTATACCTATGGCTACACCTTC. Translating it yields CASSIRSGGYTYGYTF.